This record concerns one T cell receptor beta chain sequence. Antigen unknown. This specimen belongs to a study of chemoradiotherapy in HPV16-positive cancers. The CDR3 is 14 residues long. Trimming removed 2 bases from V and 6 bases from J, with 12 bases in between. Germline CDR1 reads KGHSH; CDR2 reads LQKENI. Findings and caveats of the study: HPV-responsive T-cell expansion during chemoradiotherapy was linked to improved recurrence-free survival in HPV16-positive patients.

The repertoire was sequenced with immunoSEQ multiplex PCR; TCRdb's copy has only in-frame clones and lacks some. The data show about 8,000 clones, about 80% seen once. This receptor was identified in a human donor with HPV-associated anogenital cancer. The genes are TRBV18 and TRBJ2-3; the D gene is possibly TRBD2 (6 bases). This sample was taken from a patient who underwent chemoradiotherapy. The CDR3 sequence: CASSPLGGTDTQYF. CDR3 DNA sequence: TGTGCCAGCTCACCATTAGGCGGGACCGATACGCAGTATTTT.